This TCR beta chain came from a study of neurological immune-mediated disorders. Study-wide results and caveats: Expansion of TCR clones was greatest in HTLV-1-associated myelopathy and smallest in multiple sclerosis, where it fell below that of healthy controls.

TCRdb reprocessed the 5' RACE reads with MiXCR, giving one entry per CDR3 protein. The profile shows some 10,000 distinct CDR3 sequences, around a fifth of them singletons. The CDR3 loop spans 14 amino acids. V lost 5 bases and J lost 2, with 13 bases in between. This clonotype was seen ten or more times. The antigen remains unidentified. The sorted libraries took about a million CD4+ or CD8+ T cells. The clonotype comes from a woman aged 55-70 years with HTLV-1-associated myelopathy (HAM/TSP). The chain carries TRBV12-3 or TRBV12-4 and TRBJ2-7; D is unresolved. The sample consisted of CD8+ T cells from blood. The CDR3 spells CASSPLAWTYEQYF. In nucleotides, the CDR3 is TGTGCCAGCAGTCCCCTCGCATGGACCTACGAGCAGTACTTC.